This paragraph reports one T cell receptor (beta chain). This sample stems from a study of blood T cells in healthy people across ages. It was with a sample-barcoded 5' primer and a J-beta primer mix that a second PCR of roughly 7 to 12 cycles was run. TCRdb analysed the 5' RACE reads with MiXCR anew, one entry per CDR3 protein. The sample lists approximately 900,000 distinct CDR3 sequences; just under 30% were seen once. The same data also contributed to another study, on T cells of mothers and their children. That study adds: Regardless of relatedness, pairs show thymic selection shaping TCR recombination output in a similar manner. Relative to unrelated pairs, biologically related mother-child dyads exhibited marginally greater, non-significant overlap.

This sequence was found in a woman aged 40 to 49 in good health. Material: blood.

CDR3 sequence reads: CASSPAVSNEKLFF. The DNA for the CDR3 is TGTGCCAGCTCTCCGGCGGTCTCTAATGAAAAACTGTTTTTT. J is TRBJ1-4 and V is TRBV6-6; D ambiguous. The CDR3 consists of 14 residues. Germline CDR1 reads MNHNY; CDR2 reads SVGAGI (reference sequence). Trimming left V 8 bases short and J 3 bases short, with 13 bases between.